This TCR beta chain was profiled in a study of blood T cell repertoires in COVID-19. About the research overall: There were acute and convalescent COVID-19 samples, and they came from the United States, Italy and Spain. T cells, B-cell-depleted T cells, or PBMCs provided the cDNA or gDNA that served as material.

V lost 3 bases to trimming and J lost 1 base; unmatched junction nucleotides: 4. This CDR3 is 15 amino acids long. The germline CDR1 and CDR2 sequences are SGDLS and YYNGEE. Source study methods: Amplification with reference gene primers provided the estimates of nucleated cell counts. This table comes from immunoSEQ multiplex PCR, and its TCRdb copy is limited to in-frame clones, with some not included. V and J calls plus clone size are reproduced from that table; the DNA served to infer D and trimming. The sample lists 250,000 or so clones, 70% to 90% occurring once. This clonotype was sampled from a woman in her seventies with active or convalescent COVID-19. The sequencing input was peripheral blood. The rearrangement uses TRBV9 and TRBJ1-5; 7 nucleotides line up with TRBD1. The CDR3 DNA follows: TGTGCCAGCAGCGCGACAGGGCTAAGCAATCAGCCCCAGCATTTT. Translation: CASSATGLSNQPQHF. Full variable domain (missing parts from reference TRBV9 and TRBJ1-5): DSGVTQTPKHLITATGQRVTLRCSPRSGDLSVYWYQQSLDQGLQFLIQYYNGEERAKGNILERFSAQQFPDLHSELNLSSLELGDSALYFCASSATGLSNQPQHFGDGTRLSIL.